Reported below is one T cell receptor beta chain. Diagnoses used clinical symptoms, serum thyroxine and TRAb, thyroid ultrasound and orbital computed tomography. This entry comes from a study of T cells in Graves' hyperthyroidism and ophthalmopathy. Trimming stripped 1 base from V and 2 bases from J, with 9 bases between. CDR3 length equals 13 residues. The germline gives CDR1 DFQATT, CDR2 SNEGSKA (reference sequence). It was RNA transcripts that yielded the amplified TCR beta CDR3 regions. Carried out on the TCR CDR3, a first-round RT-PCR used the HTBI primer set. Using its own MiXCR run on the multiplex PCR reads, TCRdb lists one record per CDR3 protein. The repertoire has roughly 840,000 distinct CDR3 sequences, 38% of them found once; the top ten carry 7% to 10%.

This sequence was found in a man aged 18-30 years with Graves' hyperthyroidism. The rearrangement uses TRBV20-1 and TRBJ2-7; no definite D call. The sample was blood. Written as DNA, the CDR3 is TGCAGTGCTAGAGCTGCAAATACCTACGAGCAGTACTTC. Its translation is CSARAANTYEQYF.